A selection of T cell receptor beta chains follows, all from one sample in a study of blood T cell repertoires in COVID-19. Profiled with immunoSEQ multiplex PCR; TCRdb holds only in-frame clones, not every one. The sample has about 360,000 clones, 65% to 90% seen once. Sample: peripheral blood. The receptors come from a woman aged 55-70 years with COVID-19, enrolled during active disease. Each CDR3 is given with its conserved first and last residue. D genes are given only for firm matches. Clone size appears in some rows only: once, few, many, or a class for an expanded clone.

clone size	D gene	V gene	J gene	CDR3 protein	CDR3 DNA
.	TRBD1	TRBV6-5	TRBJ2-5	CASSPSGGQETQYF	TGTGCCAGCAGTCCATCAGGGGGCCAAGAGACCCAGTACTTC
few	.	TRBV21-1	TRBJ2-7	CASSKRTGVSYEQYF	TGTGCCAGCAGCAAACGGACAGGCGTCTCCTACGAGCAGTACTTC
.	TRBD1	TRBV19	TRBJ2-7	CASSMTGSSSYEQYF	TGTGCCAGTAGTATGACAGGGTCTAGCTCCTACGAGCAGTACTTC
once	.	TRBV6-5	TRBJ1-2	CASSWLDRKGGYTF	TGTGCCAGCAGTTGGTTAGACAGGAAAGGGGGCTACACCTTC
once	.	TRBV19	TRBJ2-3	CASGRRGSGTDTQYF	TGTGCCAGTGGACGGAGGGGATCTGGCACAGATACGCAGTATTTT
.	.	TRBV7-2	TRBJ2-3	CASSSQGSRADTQYF	TGTGCCAGCAGCTCGCAGGGAAGTAGGGCAGATACGCAGTATTTT
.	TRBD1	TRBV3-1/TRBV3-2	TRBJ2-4	CASSPSWTGALLAKNIQYF	TGTGCCAGCAGCCCTTCCTGGACAGGGGCCCTATTAGCCAAAAACATTCAGTACTTC
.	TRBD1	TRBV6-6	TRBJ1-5	CASSRPGGVEPQHF	TGTGCCAGCAGTCGACCAGGGGGCGTGGAGCCCCAGCATTTT
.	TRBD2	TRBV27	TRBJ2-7	CASGLAGVHSYEQYF	TGTGCCAGTGGACTAGCGGGGGTCCACTCCTACGAGCAGTACTTC
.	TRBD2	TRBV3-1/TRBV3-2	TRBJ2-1	CASCSLTSGGAGEQFF	TGTGCCAGCTGCTCGCTGACTAGCGGGGGGGCTGGTGAGCAGTTCTTC
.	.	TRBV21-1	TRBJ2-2	CASSARAGLAGRANTGELFF	TGTGCCAGCAGCGCCCGGGCGGGACTAGCGGGACGTGCGAACACCGGGGAGCTGTTTTTT
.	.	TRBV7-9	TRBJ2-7	CASSPPAEVSYEQYF	TGTGCCAGCAGCCCCCCAGCAGAGGTCTCCTACGAGCAGTACTTC
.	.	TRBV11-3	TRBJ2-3	CASSPAWTDTQYF	TGTGCCAGCAGCCCCGCGTGGACAGATACGCAGTATTTT
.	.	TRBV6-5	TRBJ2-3	CASSRTVSTDTQYF	TGTGCCAGCAGTCGAACGGTTAGCACAGATACGCAGTATTTT
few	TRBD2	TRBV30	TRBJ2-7	CASLLAGDYEQYF	TGTGCCTCCCTATTAGCGGGGGACTACGAGCAGTACTTC
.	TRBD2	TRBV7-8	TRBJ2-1	CASTLGLAFDEQFF	TGTGCCAGCACTTTGGGACTAGCGTTCGATGAGCAGTTCTTC
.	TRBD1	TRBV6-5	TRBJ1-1	CASSQGTDSEAFF	TGTGCCAGCAGTCAGGGGACAGATAGCGAAGCTTTCTTT
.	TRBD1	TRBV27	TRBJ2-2	CASSLAYRGTGELFF	TGTGCCAGCAGCTTGGCCTACAGGGGCACCGGGGAGCTGTTTTTT
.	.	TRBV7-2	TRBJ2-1	CASTQSGSSYNEQFF	TGTGCCAGCACCCAAAGCGGTTCATCCTACAATGAGCAGTTCTTC
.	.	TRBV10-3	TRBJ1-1	CAISDYMRGNTEAFF	TGTGCCATCAGTGATTATATGCGAGGGAACACTGAAGCTTTCTTT
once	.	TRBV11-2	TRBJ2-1	CASSLDWGDFNEQFF	TGTGCCAGCAGCTTAGATTGGGGGGACTTCAATGAGCAGTTCTTC
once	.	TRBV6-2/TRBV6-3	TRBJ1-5	CASSPARDVSNQPQHF	TGTGCCAGCAGTCCAGCCAGGGATGTGAGCAATCAGCCCCAGCATTTT
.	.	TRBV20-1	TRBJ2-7	CSARRDYEQYF	TGCAGTGCTCGCCGGGACTACGAGCAGTACTTC
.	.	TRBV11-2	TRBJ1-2	CASSLGLRAGYTF	TGTGCCAGCAGCTTAGGTCTCAGGGCCGGCTACACCTTC
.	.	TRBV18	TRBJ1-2	CASSELYGYTF	TGTGCCAGCTCCGAGCTGTATGGCTACACCTTC
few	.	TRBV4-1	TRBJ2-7	CASSQDLYIGYEQYF	TGCGCCAGCAGCCAAGATCTTTATATCGGGTACGAGCAGTACTTC
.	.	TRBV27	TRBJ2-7	CASSYRGEGGYEQYF	TGTGCCAGCAGTTACAGGGGGGAGGGGGGTTACGAGCAGTACTTC
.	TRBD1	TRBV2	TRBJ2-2	CASTQTGVVGELFF	TGTGCCAGCACTCAGACAGGGGTTGTCGGGGAGCTGTTTTTT
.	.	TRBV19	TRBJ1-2	CASMEKILDQGSYTF	TGTGCCAGTATGGAAAAAATCTTGGATCAGGGGAGCTACACCTTC
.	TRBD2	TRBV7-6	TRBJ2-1	CASSLVASGASYNEQFF	TGTGCCAGCAGCTTAGTGGCTAGCGGGGCCTCCTACAATGAGCAGTTCTTC
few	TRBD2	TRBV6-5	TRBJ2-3	CASRWRGITDTQYF	TGTGCCAGCAGATGGCGGGGGATCACAGATACGCAGTATTTT
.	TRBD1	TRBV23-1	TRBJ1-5	CASRPHRGCQPQHF	TGCGCCAGCAGACCCCACAGGGGGTGTCAGCCCCAGCATTTT
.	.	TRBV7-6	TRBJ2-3	CASSLGSLLAGGWTDTQYF	TGTGCCAGCAGCTTAGGTTCTTTGTTGGCAGGGGGGTGGACAGATACGCAGTATTTT
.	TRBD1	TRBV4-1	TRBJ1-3	CASSQGTGRNTIYF	TGCGCCAGCAGCCAAGGGACAGGGAGAAACACCATATATTTT
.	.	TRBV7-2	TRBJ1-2	CASSLGRETDGYTF	TGTGCCAGCAGCTTAGGCAGGGAAACCGATGGCTACACCTTC
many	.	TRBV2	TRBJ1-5	CASSAVLEQPQHF	TGTGCCAGCAGTGCTGTTTTGGAGCAGCCCCAGCATTTT
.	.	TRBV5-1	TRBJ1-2	CASSLGSPIGYTF	TGCGCCAGCAGCTTGGGGTCTCCTATTGGCTACACCTTC
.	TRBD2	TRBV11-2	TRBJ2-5	CASSYGLGGAHETQYF	TGTGCCAGCAGCTACGGGCTGGGAGGGGCGCATGAGACCCAGTACTTC
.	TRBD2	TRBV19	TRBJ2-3	CASRSGGSTDTQYF	TGTGCCAGTCGCAGCGGGGGAAGCACAGATACGCAGTATTTT
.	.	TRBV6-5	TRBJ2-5	CASSYSDRFGTQYF	TGTGCCAGCAGTTACTCGGACAGATTTGGGACCCAGTACTTC
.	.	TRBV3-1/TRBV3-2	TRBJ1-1	CASSQEGSLNTEAFF	TGTGCCAGCAGCCAAGAGGGCAGTTTGAACACTGAAGCTTTCTTT
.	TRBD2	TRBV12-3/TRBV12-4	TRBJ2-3	CASGMRGADTQYF	TGTGCCAGCGGCATGCGGGGGGCAGATACGCAGTATTTT
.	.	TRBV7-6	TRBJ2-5	CASSPGQQETQYF	TGTGCCAGCAGCCCCGGACAGCAAGAGACCCAGTACTTC
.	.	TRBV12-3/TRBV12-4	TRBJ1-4	CASRPGGSEKLFF	TGTGCCAGCAGGCCGGGGGGCAGTGAAAAACTGTTTTTT
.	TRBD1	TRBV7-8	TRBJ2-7	CASSFTGQSYEQYF	TGTGCCAGCAGCTTCACGGGACAGAGCTACGAGCAGTACTTC
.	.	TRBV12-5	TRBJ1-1	CASGSHSLLGRGYTEAFF	TGTGCTAGTGGTTCCCACTCCCTTTTGGGACGGGGGTACACTGAAGCTTTCTTT
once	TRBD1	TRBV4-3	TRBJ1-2	CASSQHYIGQGRDYGYTF	TGCGCCAGCAGCCAACATTACATCGGACAGGGGAGGGACTATGGCTACACCTTC